A selection of T cell receptor beta chains follows, all from one sample in a study of regulatory and conventional T cells in breast cancer. TCRdb itself ran the PCR reads through MiXCR, one entry per CDR3 protein. The sample holds some 1,000 distinct CDR3 sequences; 25% to 30% are singletons and the top ten take around a quarter. Sequencing was done on a sample of conventional T cells from blood. The receptors were sampled from a female donor with breast cancer. Each CDR3 is given with its conserved first and last residue. The D gene is left open where the match is weak. Size is omitted from some rows. Given values are once, few, many or a class for expanded clones.

cdr3_length: 14
j_call: TRBJ2-3
d_call: TRBD2
clone_size: medium-sized
v_call: TRBV29-1
cdr3_nt: TGCAGCGCCAGTACTAGCGGGGGGCGTGATACGCAGTATTTT
cdr3_aa: CSASTSGGRDTQYF

cdr3_length: 18
j_call: TRBJ2-6
d_call: -
clone_size: medium-sized
v_call: TRBV3-1
cdr3_nt: TGTGCCAGCAGCCAAGGTGACCGGCAATACTGGTTCCCCAACGTCCTGACTTTC
cdr3_aa: CASSQGDRQYWFPNVLTF

cdr3_length: 14
j_call: TRBJ2-3
d_call: -
clone_size: -
v_call: TRBV7-2
cdr3_nt: TGTGCCAGCGTGCTAGCGCTAAGCACAGATGCGCAGTATTTT
cdr3_aa: CASVLALSTDAQYF

cdr3_length: 19
j_call: TRBJ2-6
d_call: TRBD2
clone_size: few
v_call: TRBV11-2
cdr3_nt: TGTGCCAGCAGCTTAGGGCCTCTAAAGCGGGGAACCGGGGCCAACGTCCTGACTTTC
cdr3_aa: CASSLGPLKRGTGANVLTF

cdr3_length: 12
j_call: TRBJ1-4
d_call: -
clone_size: few
v_call: TRBV13
cdr3_nt: TGTGCCAGCAGCTTATCGGCCGGAAAACTGTTTTTT
cdr3_aa: CASSLSAGKLFF

cdr3_length: 13
j_call: TRBJ2-1
d_call: TRBD1
clone_size: medium-sized
v_call: TRBV2
cdr3_nt: TGTGCCAGCTCACAGGGGGCTTTCGATGAGCAGTTCTTC
cdr3_aa: CASSQGAFDEQFF

cdr3_length: 15
j_call: TRBJ1-5
d_call: -
clone_size: -
v_call: TRBV20-1
cdr3_nt: TGCAGTGCTAGAGAGCCAGGGCAGGGGAATCAGCCCCAGCATTTT
cdr3_aa: CSAREPGQGNQPQHF

cdr3_length: 13
j_call: TRBJ2-4
d_call: -
clone_size: medium-sized
v_call: TRBV7-2
cdr3_nt: TGTGCCAGCAGGACGACGGGGACCACAGTATGGGACTTC
cdr3_aa: CASRTTGTTVWDF

cdr3_length: 14
j_call: TRBJ2-1
d_call: TRBD2
clone_size: large
v_call: TRBV5-4
cdr3_nt: TGTGCCAGCAGCCCGGGACTAGCGGGAGGGGAGCAGTTCTTC
cdr3_aa: CASSPGLAGGEQFF

cdr3_length: 15
j_call: TRBJ2-7
d_call: TRBD2
clone_size: medium-sized
v_call: TRBV20-1
cdr3_nt: TGCAGTGCCCAAAAGACGACTAGCGGGGGGTACGAGCAGTACTTC
cdr3_aa: CSAQKTTSGGYEQYF

cdr3_length: 15
j_call: TRBJ2-7
d_call: -
clone_size: -
v_call: TRBV7-2
cdr3_nt: TGTGCCAGCAGCATAGGTCTCTATTCCGCCTACGAGCAGTACTTC
cdr3_aa: CASSIGLYSAYEQYF

cdr3_length: 14
j_call: TRBJ1-1
d_call: -
clone_size: many
v_call: TRBV5-4
cdr3_nt: TGTGCCAGCAGCTTAACCACAGGGAACACTGAAGCTTTCTTT
cdr3_aa: CASSLTTGNTEAFF

cdr3_length: 13
j_call: TRBJ2-1
d_call: -
clone_size: medium-sized
v_call: TRBV7-3
cdr3_nt: TGTGCCAGCAGCCAGGACAGAATTAATGAGCAGTTCTTC
cdr3_aa: CASSQDRINEQFF

cdr3_length: 11
j_call: TRBJ2-7
d_call: -
clone_size: medium-sized
v_call: TRBV6-2/TRBV6-3
cdr3_nt: TGTGCCAGCAGTTACATAGAAGAGCAGTACTTC
cdr3_aa: CASSYIEEQYF

cdr3_length: 12
j_call: TRBJ2-7
d_call: TRBD2
clone_size: large
v_call: TRBV20-1
cdr3_nt: TGCAGTGCTAGGTCGGGGGGTCGAGAGCAGTACTTC
cdr3_aa: CSARSGGREQYF